The sequence of this T cell receptor beta chain was determined in a study of blood T cell repertoires in COVID-19. Study-wide background: Donors in the United States, Italy and Spain gave samples during acute or convalescent COVID-19. From T cells, B-cell-depleted T cells, or PBMCs came the material, which was cDNA or gDNA.

In the original analysis: Nucleated cell counts were estimated from reference gene primer amplification. Here immunoSEQ multiplex PCR was the method, and the copy in TCRdb shows in-frame clones only, minus some. V and J calls and clone size are as listed in that table; D and trimming were resolved from the DNA. The table includes some 38,000 clones, more than 70% detected once. The germline V gene encodes CDR1 MGHDK and CDR2 SYGVNS. The V and J ends lost 2 bases and 3 bases respectively, with 10 bases between them. CDR3 length: 14 residues. This clonotype was sampled from a man aged 55 to 70 with active or convalescent COVID-19. This chain uses TRBV25-1 with TRBJ1-2; the D gene is possibly TRBD1 (6 bases). Sequencing input: peripheral blood. CDR3: CASSEAGEYYGYTF. The CDR3 coding sequence is TGTGCCAGCAGTGAAGCAGGGGAATACTATGGCTACACCTTC.